This TCR beta chain originates from a study of blood T cell repertoires in COVID-19. Study at large: T cells, B-cell-depleted T cells, or PBMCs provided the cDNA or gDNA that served as material.

A Seattle source enrolled patients during active infection and followed them longitudinally. Germline CDR1 reads LGHDT; CDR2 reads YNNKEL (reference sequence). The ends lost 5 bases at V and 3 bases at J; junction bases unmatched: 9. This CDR3 comprises 16 residues. Original data processing: Amplified reference gene primers provided the basis for estimating nucleated cell counts. The assay was immunoSEQ multiplex PCR, and TCRdb's table has in-frame clones only and misses some. V, J and clone size were drawn from that table, and D and trimming were deduced from the DNA. The data contain over 250,000 clones, about four fifths of them singletons.

The sample was peripheral blood. The sequence was collected from a human donor with COVID-19, enrolled during active disease. The donor label of this sample is uncertain. This chain uses TRBV3-1 (or the pseudogene TRBV3-2) with TRBJ2-2; TRBD2 aligns across 7 bases. CDR3 nucleotides: TGTGCCAGCAGCGCCGGGACCCGGGGGGACACCGGGGAGCTGTTTTTT. It codes for CASSAGTRGDTGELFF.